This is a list of T cell receptor beta chains from one sample in a study of blood T cell repertoires in COVID-19. Sequencing used immunoSEQ multiplex PCR; TCRdb keeps in-frame clones, though not all of them. The sample holds 80,000 or so clones, roughly four fifths seen once. Sequencing was done on a sample of peripheral blood. All receptors come from a human donor in a cohort sampled during active COVID-19. Both conserved end residues are part of each CDR3. D genes are given only for firm matches. Clone size is stated in some rows and not others, as once, few, many or a class when expanded.

v_call,d_call,j_call,clone_size,cdr3_nt,cdr3_aa
TRBV13,-,TRBJ2-7,-,TGTGCCAGCAGCCACCGGGAGTCCTTCGGGCGGTACGAGCAGTACTTC,CASSHRESFGRYEQYF
TRBV27,-,TRBJ2-7,-,TGTGCCAGCAGTGCGGACAGTTCCTACGAGCAGTACTTC,CASSADSSYEQYF
TRBV5-4,TRBD2,TRBJ2-5,-,TGTGCCAGCAGCACTAGCGGGGGAAAAGAGACCCAGTACTTC,CASSTSGGKETQYF
TRBV4-1,-,TRBJ2-5,once,TGCGCCAGCAGCCAAGGGGTCGGGACTTCACAAGAGACCCAGTACTTC,CASSQGVGTSQETQYF
TRBV11-1,TRBD1,TRBJ2-7,-,TGTGCCAGCAGCGCGTGGGACAGCACCTACGAGCAGTACTTC,CASSAWDSTYEQYF
TRBV2,TRBD2,TRBJ2-7,-,TGTGCCAGCAGGGGAAGGAGCGGGGGAGCAACCTACGAGCAGTACTTC,CASRGRSGGATYEQYF
TRBV29-1,-,TRBJ1-3,-,TGCAGCGTTGGCAGGGCGTCTGGAAACACCATATATTTT,CSVGRASGNTIYF
TRBV7-9,-,TRBJ2-7,-,TGTGCCAGCAGCCGAGGGAACACTGCCTACGAGCAGTACTTC,CASSRGNTAYEQYF
TRBV2,-,TRBJ1-4,-,TGTGCCAGCACCCTGGACAGAGGAACAACTAATGAAAAACTGTTTTTT,CASTLDRGTTNEKLFF
TRBV5-1,-,TRBJ1-4,-,TGCGCCAGCAGCTTGGGAGAGCGTGAAAAACTGTTTTTT,CASSLGEREKLFF
TRBV30,-,TRBJ1-5,-,TGTGCCTGGAGTCTTTATAGCAATCAGCCCCAGCATTTT,CAWSLYSNQPQHF
TRBV11-2,TRBD2,TRBJ2-1,-,TGTGCCAGCAGCTTAGATGCTAGCGGGGGGGTGAGGTCCTACAATGAGCAGTTCTTC,CASSLDASGGVRSYNEQFF
TRBV6-5,-,TRBJ2-7,few,TGTGCCAGCAAAGGGGAGGCGGCCTACGAGCAGTACTTC,CASKGEAAYEQYF
TRBV5-1,TRBD2,TRBJ2-3,-,TGCGCCAGCAGCCGTGGGCTGACGGGGGGGTACACAGATACGCAGTATTTT,CASSRGLTGGYTDTQYF
TRBV9,-,TRBJ1-2,-,TGTGCCAGCAGCCCGTCTGTACTTAACTATGGCTACACCTTC,CASSPSVLNYGYTF
TRBV19,TRBD1,TRBJ1-2,-,TGTGCCAGTACCGATAGGGCAGGGGGACATTACGGCTACACCTTC,CASTDRAGGHYGYTF
TRBV7-9,TRBD1,TRBJ1-1,-,TGTGCCAGCAGCCCAGACCCGGGACAGGGGGCGACTGAAGCTTTCTTT,CASSPDPGQGATEAFF
TRBV2,TRBD1,TRBJ2-3,-,TGTGCCAGCAGTGAACAGGGGGTTCTCACAGATACGCAGTATTTT,CASSEQGVLTDTQYF
TRBV5-5,TRBD1,TRBJ2-3,few,TGTGCCAGCAGCCTGACAGGGGTACACAGAGATACGCAGTATTTT,CASSLTGVHRDTQYF
TRBV3-1/TRBV3-2,-,TRBJ2-3,-,TGTGCCAGCAGCGGGAGCGGTGGCACAGATACGCAGTATTTT,CASSGSGGTDTQYF
TRBV29-1,-,TRBJ1-2,-,TGCAGCGTTGTAGACAGTCCACACCTTAACTATGGCTACACCTTC,CSVVDSPHLNYGYTF
TRBV4-2,TRBD2,TRBJ2-4,-,TGTGCCAGCAGCCGGGGGACGGGGGGGAACATTCAGTACTTC,CASSRGTGGNIQYF
TRBV2,-,TRBJ2-3,-,TGTGCCAGCGTGGAAGGGCGGGGCACAGATACGCAGTATTTT,CASVEGRGTDTQYF
TRBV5-1,TRBD1,TRBJ1-4,-,TGCGCCAGCAGCGAGGGACAGAGGAATGAAAAACTGTTTTTT,CASSEGQRNEKLFF
TRBV19,TRBD1,TRBJ1-1,few,TGTGCCAGTATCACAGGGGGCGTGAGCACTGAAGCTTTCTTT,CASITGGVSTEAFF
TRBV6-6,TRBD1,TRBJ2-7,-,TGTGCCAGCAGCAGAACCCAGGGGGCGAGATCCTACGAGCAGTACTTC,CASSRTQGARSYEQYF
TRBV9,-,TRBJ1-2,-,TGTGCCAGCAGCGTATCCGAGACATCCTATGGCTACACCTTC,CASSVSETSYGYTF
TRBV18,-,TRBJ2-7,-,TGTGCCAGCTCACTACAGCCGAGCTACGAGCAGTACTTC,CASSLQPSYEQYF
TRBV27,TRBD1,TRBJ2-1,few,TGTGCCAGCAGAAGGGACAGCTTAGATACCTACAATGAGCAGTTCTTC,CASRRDSLDTYNEQFF
TRBV10-1,TRBD2,TRBJ2-5,-,TGCGCCAGCAGCCGCGGACTAGCGGGCCAAGAGACCCAGTACTTC,CASSRGLAGQETQYF
TRBV6-5,TRBD1,TRBJ1-1,-,TGTGCCAGCAGTTACCGGGACAGGGGACTTGAAGCTTTCTTT,CASSYRDRGLEAFF
TRBV7-9,-,TRBJ1-4,once,TGTGCCAGCAGCCCGATGCCCGGGGTATTAATGAGAGAAAAACTGTTTTTT,CASSPMPGVLMREKLFF
TRBV4-1,-,TRBJ1-6,-,TGCGCCAGCAGCCAAGATCCATTTAGCTCCTATAATTCACCCCTCCACTTT,CASSQDPFSSYNSPLHF
TRBV6-5,-,TRBJ1-6,-,TGTGCCAGCACCAACAGGGAGGGAGGGACCTCACCCCTCCACTTT,CASTNREGGTSPLHF
TRBV6-5,TRBD2,TRBJ2-1,-,TGTGCCAGCAGTTCTAGCGGGGGCGCTCGGGGGCAGTTCTTC,CASSSSGGARGQFF
TRBV6-5,TRBD2,TRBJ2-1,-,TGTGCCAGCAGACCGAGCGGGGGGGCCCTCAATGAGCAGTTCTTC,CASRPSGGALNEQFF
TRBV7-2,TRBD1,TRBJ2-7,-,TGTGCCAGCAGCTCAGACAGGGCCCCGTACTTC,CASSSDRAPYF
TRBV7-9,-,TRBJ1-1,-,TGTGCCAGCAGCCTCGGACAAGGAGGGATGGTTTACGCTTTCTTT,CASSLGQGGMVYAFF
TRBV10-3,-,TRBJ1-3,-,TGTGCCATCACCGCAACAGGGACTGGAAACACCATATATTTT,CAITATGTGNTIYF
TRBV5-8,TRBD1,TRBJ1-1,-,TGTGCCAGCAGCCTCCAGGGGGGCACTGAAGCTTTCTTT,CASSLQGGTEAFF
TRBV6-1,-,TRBJ1-3,-,TGTGCCAGCAGTGAAGCGGGGACACACTCTGGAAACACCATATATTTT,CASSEAGTHSGNTIYF
TRBV3-1/TRBV3-2,-,TRBJ2-1,once,TGTGCCAGCAGCCAATTCCCGGGCAATGAGCAGTTCTTC,CASSQFPGNEQFF
TRBV4-1,-,TRBJ1-3,-,TGCGCCAGCAGCCAACTTCCGGGAAACACCATATATTTT,CASSQLPGNTIYF
TRBV30,TRBD2,TRBJ2-2,-,TGTGCCTGGACATCTGGGACCTTTTGGGAGGGCACCGGGGAGCTGTTTTTT,CAWTSGTFWEGTGELFF
TRBV7-9,TRBD1,TRBJ1-5,-,TGTGCCAGCAGCCCCGGGACAGGGGGCAGTAATCAGCCCCAGCATTTT,CASSPGTGGSNQPQHF
TRBV6-5,TRBD1,TRBJ2-7,-,TGTGCCAGCAAACAGGGGGGCATCTCCTACGAGCAGTACTTC,CASKQGGISYEQYF
TRBV5-1,TRBD1,TRBJ1-1,-,TGCGCCAGCAGCCGACAGGGCCCTGAAGCTTTCTTT,CASSRQGPEAFF
TRBV6-5,TRBD1,TRBJ1-2,few,TGTGCCAGCAGGAAACAGACAGGGCCCTATGGCTACACCTTC,CASRKQTGPYGYTF
TRBV9,-,TRBJ2-3,-,TGTGCCAGCAGCGTAGCTGGAGGGTTCGGGGATACGCAGTATTTT,CASSVAGGFGDTQYF
TRBV6-6,-,TRBJ2-7,few,TGTGCCAGCAGTTACTCGCAGTACGAGCAGTACTTC,CASSYSQYEQYF
TRBV6-5,-,TRBJ1-3,once,TGTGCCAGCAGTTACTCTGCCAGGGGTCCTGGAAACACCATATATTTT,CASSYSARGPGNTIYF
TRBV9,-,TRBJ2-2,-,TGTGCCAGCAGCGCGACCGGGACAAACACCGGGGAGCTGTTTTTT,CASSATGTNTGELFF